What follows are 32 T cell receptor beta chains derived from one specimen sequenced in a study of blood T cell repertoires in COVID-19. Clones were read by immunoSEQ multiplex PCR, and TCRdb kept only the in-frame ones, dropping some. The table includes about 15,000 clones, around 86% detected once. The material sequenced was peripheral blood. Receptor source: an elderly man with active or convalescent COVID-19.

V and J are TRBV7-3 and TRBJ1-1, with 7 bases lining up with TRBD1. After removal of 5 bases from V and 2 bases from J, the junction contained 5 bases not matched to a gene. From germline, CDR1 is SGHTA and CDR2 FQGTGA. The CDR3 consists of 14 residues. The CDR3, as DNA: TGTGCCAGCAGCCGGGACAGCGCTAACACTGAAGCTTTCTTT. This translates into CASSRDSANTEAFF.

The V and J genes are TRBV5-6 and TRBJ2-3; D is uncertain. V gave up 6 bases and J gave up 6 bases, with 14 bases separating them. Germline CDR1 is SGHDT and CDR2 is YYEEEE. The CDR3 totals 13 residues. The CDR3, as DNA: TGTGCCAGCACCGTACCTACCGCGGATACGCAGTATTTT. Residues: CASTVPTADTQYF.

The table lists this clone with a few counts. This sequence joins TRBV14 and TRBJ1-2, with a possible D match to TRBD1 (6 bases). The CDR3 has 14 amino acids. CDR1 and CDR2 (germline): SGHDN, FVKESK. V was shortened by 4 bases and J by 4 bases, with 13 bases between the two germline ends. This CDR3 is CASSPGQNLYGYTF. Here the CDR3 DNA reads TGTGCCAGCAGCCCAGGACAGAACCTCTATGGCTACACCTTC.

The chain combines TRBV6-5 with TRBJ1-2; the match to TRBD1 covers 10 bases. V was clipped by 8 bases and J by 6 bases; unmatched bases: 9. This CDR3 has 14 residues. Germline-derived CDR1 and CDR2 are MNHEY and SVGAGI. The CDR3 sequence is CASRPGQGNHGYTF. As DNA, the CDR3 is TGTGCCAGCCGACCGGGACAGGGGAACCATGGCTACACCTTC.

The J gene is TRBJ2-2, the V gene TRBV5-4; tentative D call: TRBD1 (5 bases). CDR3 size: 15 residues. V lost 2 bases and J 1 base, leaving 9 bases between the germline ends. The V gene's germline CDR1 is SGHNT and CDR2 YYREEE (reference sequence). CDR3 sequence reads: CASSFPQGNTGELFF. The CDR3 DNA reads TGTGCCAGCAGCTTTCCCCAGGGGAACACCGGGGAGCTGTTTTTT. Full variable domain (missing parts from reference TRBV5-4 and TRBJ2-2): ETGVTQSPTHLIKTRGQQVTLRCSSQSGHNTVSWYQQALGQGPQFIFQYYREEENGRGNFPPRFSGLQFPNYSSELNVNALELDDSALYLCASSFPQGNTGELFFGEGSRLTVL.

This chain links TRBV5-4 with TRBJ2-7; 11 nucleotides align to TRBD2. The CDR3 has 14 amino acids. Germline CDR1 reads SGHNT; CDR2 reads YYREEE (reference sequence). J lost 5 bases, V lost 4 bases, and 5 bases had no gene match. The CDR3 nucleotides read TGTGCCAGCAGCATTAGCGGGGGGGCCAACGAGCAGTACTTC. This encodes CASSISGGANEQYF.

The genes are TRBV30 and TRBJ1-6, with a tentative D call TRBD1 (6 bases). The ends were cut back, 3 bases at V and 0 bases at J, with 15 bases in the middle. The germline CDR1 and CDR2 sequences are GTSNPN and SVGIG (reference sequence). The length of the CDR3 is 17 residues. This CDR3 reads CAWSVTDRSSYNSPLHF. The CDR3 region has the DNA TGTGCCTGGAGCGTGACCGACAGGAGCTCCTATAATTCACCCCTCCACTTT. The whole variable domain, filled in from reference TRBV30 and TRBJ1-6, reads SQTIHQWPATLVQPVGSPLSLECTVEGTSNPNLYWYRQAAGRGLQLLFYSVGIGQISSEVPQNLSASRPQDRQFILSSKKLLLSDSGFYLCAWSVTDRSSYNSPLHFGNGTRLTVT.

This chain's CDR3 is CASSPGGNSPLHF. CDR3 nucleotides: TGTGCCAGCAGCCCAGGGGGGAATTCACCCCTCCACTTT. The J gene is TRBJ1-6, the V gene TRBV6-4; 7 positions match TRBD1. CDR3 size: 13 residues. CDR1 and CDR2 (germline): MRHNA, SNTAGT. The J segment lost 7 bases and the V segment lost 6 bases, leaving 3 bases of the junction unmatched.

The chain couples TRBV3-1 (or the pseudogene TRBV3-2) to TRBJ2-2, with TRBD2 matching over 8 bases. The CDR3 is 17 amino acids. Germline CDR1 is LGHDT and CDR2 is YNNKEL (reference sequence). J was trimmed by 2 bases and V by 0 bases; bases with no gene match: 5. Here the CDR3 DNA reads TGTGCCAGCAGCCAAGATCTTAGGACTAGCAACACCGGGGAGCTGTTTTTT. Amino acids: CASSQDLRTSNTGELFF.

The chain joins TRBV6-5 to TRBJ1-2; no clear D. V gave up 1 base and J gave up 6 bases, with 9 bases separating them. This CDR3 is built from 13 residues. CDR1 is MNHEY, CDR2 SVGAGI, per germline. CDR3 DNA: TGTGCCAGCAGTTACTTAGATTTAGATGGCTACACCTTC. Its translation is CASSYLDLDGYTF.

This clone was counted only a few times. This sequence joins TRBV10-3 and TRBJ2-2; D is ambiguous. The V end lost 6 bases, the J end lost 2 bases, and 10 bases lay between the germline ends. This CDR3 spans 14 amino acids. Germline lookup yields CDR1 ENHRY and CDR2 SYGVKD. This CDR3 is CAISPEVNTGELFF. CDR3 nucleotide sequence: TGTGCCATCAGCCCTGAGGTAAACACCGGGGAGCTGTTTTTT.

The chain joins TRBV19 to TRBJ1-6; 9 bases match TRBD1. Losses at the gene ends were 3 bases for V and 7 bases for J; bases not matched to a gene: 10. Per germline, CDR1 LNHDA and CDR2 SQIVND (reference sequence). The CDR3 has 17 amino acids. Here the CDR3 DNA reads TGTGCCAGTAGTATCGGCAAACAGGGGGCAAGGAATTCACCCCTCCACTTT. Protein product: CASSIGKQGARNSPLHF.

The table lists this clone with a count of one. V and J are TRBV30 and TRBJ1-3; no definite D call. The CDR3 loop spans 13 amino acids. The V gene's germline CDR1 is GTSNPN and CDR2 SVGIG (reference sequence). The V end was cut by 5 bases, the J end by 1 base, with 9 bases between. The CDR3 DNA reads TGTGCCTGGGACCCAGGTTCTGGAAACACCATATATTTT. This gives the protein CAWDPGSGNTIYF.

This clone was detected only once. The gene calls are TRBV6-5 and TRBJ2-7, with D possibly matching TRBD2 (5 bases). V gave up 6 bases and J gave up 3 bases, with 18 bases separating them. Germline V gene data show CDR1 as MNHEY and CDR2 as SVGAGI. The CDR3 consists of 15 residues. The CDR3 bases are TGTGCCAGCAGAGGTGGGAGCGTCAATGACTACGAGCAGTACTTC. It is translated as CASRGGSVNDYEQYF.

The genes are TRBV19 and TRBJ1-1; D remains unclear. Trimming shortened V by 4 bases and J by 1 base, and 4 bases separated the two germline ends. Germline CDR1 reads LNHDA; CDR2 reads SQIVND (reference sequence). The length of the CDR3 is 12 residues. Written as DNA, the CDR3 is TGTGCCAGTAGTAAACAGAACACTGAAGCTTTCTTT. It encodes CASSKQNTEAFF.

This rearrangement joins TRBV5-5 to TRBJ2-1; TRBD2 matches 13 bases. The trim removed 1 base at V and 3 bases at J, leaving 4 bases unmatched. The CDR3 extends over 17 amino acids. Germline V lookup: CDR1 SGHKS, CDR2 YYEKEE (reference sequence). DNA of the CDR3: TGTGCCAGCAGCTTGAGACTAGCGGGGGGCGGCTACAATGAGCAGTTCTTC. Its translation is CASSLRLAGGGYNEQFF.

In its sample, this clone ranks as medium-sized. CDR3 residues: CASTAAPGTGELFF. CDR3 bases: TGTGCCAGCACTGCGGCTCCCGGTACCGGGGAGCTGTTTTTT. The chain employs TRBV6-4 and TRBJ2-2; D gene unclear. Germline CDR1 MRHNA, CDR2 SNTAGT. The CDR3 has 14 amino acids. The germline V and J ends were trimmed by 7 bases and 5 bases, with 14 bases remaining between them.

This clone was counted once. The rearrangement uses TRBV7-9 and TRBJ2-7; D is uncertain. CDR1 and CDR2 from the germline V gene are SEHNR and FQNEAQ (reference sequence). The CDR3 has 14 amino acids. Between the trimmed V and J ends, which lost 3 bases and 2 bases, there was a span of 11 bases. The DNA for the CDR3 is TGTGCCAGCAGCTTTCTCGCCAGCGCCTACGAGCAGTACTTC. Protein: CASSFLASAYEQYF.

The chain's CDR3 is CASRPRGTSTDTQYF. DNA of the CDR3: TGTGCCAGCAGACCGCGGGGGACGAGCACAGATACGCAGTATTTT. The V and J genes are TRBV3-1 (or the pseudogene TRBV3-2) and TRBJ2-3, with 7 bases lining up with TRBD2. V trimming: 6 bases; J trimming: 0 bases; junction bases outside the gene matches: 6. The CDR3 runs to 15 residues. CDR1 and CDR2 from the germline V gene are LGHDT and YNNKEL (reference sequence).

This rearrangement joins TRBV7-9 to TRBJ2-7; the D is unclear. CDR3 length: 12 residues. With 7 bases removed from V and 5 bases from J, the gap between germline ends came to 12 bases. In germline, CDR1 is SEHNR, CDR2 FQNEAQ (reference sequence). The CDR3 DNA reads TGTGCCAGCACCCGCGGCCCCAACGAGCAGTACTTC. It yields the protein CASTRGPNEQYF.

The gene calls are TRBV4-1 and TRBJ1-4; 7 positions match TRBD1. Germline CDR1 MGHRA, CDR2 YSYEKL. The V and J ends lost 2 bases and 8 bases, in that order; junction bases with no gene match: 14. This CDR3 spans 17 amino acids. CDR3 region: CASSQPTGVQESEKLFF. As DNA, the CDR3 is TGCGCCAGCAGCCAACCCACAGGGGTTCAGGAGTCCGAAAAACTGTTTTTT.

The chain employs TRBV7-8 and TRBJ2-7; 8 bases are shared with TRBD2. The CDR3 sequence is 16 residues long. Per germline, CDR1 SGHVS and CDR2 FQNEAQ. V trimming: 1 base; J trimming: 5 bases; junction bases outside the gene matches: 10. Here the CDR3 DNA reads TGTGCCAGCAGCTTAGAGCGGGGGCGCCGTCTCGACGAGCAGTACTTC. It specifies CASSLERGRRLDEQYF.

This CDR3 reads CASSSWDNTDTQYF. In nucleotides, the CDR3 is TGTGCCAGCAGCTCGTGGGACAACACAGATACGCAGTATTTT. The chain employs TRBV11-2 and TRBJ2-3, with a possible D match to TRBD1 (6 bases). The germline V gene has CDR1 SGHAT and CDR2 FQNNGV. Trimming removed 4 bases at V and 2 bases at J, with 10 bases between. CDR3 length: 14 amino acids.

The rearrangement joins TRBV5-1 to TRBJ2-5; the D gene is possibly TRBD1 (6 bases). CDR1 SGHRS and CDR2 YFSETQ come from the germline V gene. CDR3 length: 14 amino acids. Between the trimmed V and J ends, which lost 4 bases and 1 base, there was a span of 11 bases. CDR3 sequence: CASSPGQTQETQYF. The CDR3 region has the DNA TGCGCCAGCAGCCCGGGACAAACCCAAGAGACCCAGTACTTC.

This clone has only one observation. The chain employs TRBV7-2 and TRBJ2-4, with a possible D match to TRBD2 (5 bases). Germline V CDR1 and CDR2: SGHTA, FQGNSA. This CDR3 region has 13 residues. V was cut by 0 bases and J by 7 bases, with 7 bases left in between. CDR3: CASSLAGLNIQYF. In DNA, the CDR3 is TGTGCCAGCAGCTTAGCTGGACTCAACATTCAGTACTTC. Based on the CDR3 plus reference TRBV7-2 and TRBJ2-4, the full variable domain is GAGVSQSPSNKVTEKGKDVELRCDPISGHTALYWYRQSLGQGLEFLIYFQGNSAPDKSGLPSDRFSAERTGGSVSTLTIQRTQQEDSAVYLCASSLAGLNIQYFGAGTRLSVL.

This CDR3 is CSASFQGFDYGYTF. As DNA, the CDR3 is TGCAGTGCTAGTTTCCAGGGATTCGACTATGGCTACACCTTC. The J gene is TRBJ1-2, the V gene TRBV20-1; TRBD1 might be the D (5 bases). V was clipped by 3 bases and J by 3 bases, with 14 bases between them. The CDR3 loop spans 14 amino acids. Per germline, CDR1 DFQATT and CDR2 SNEGSKA (reference sequence).

J is TRBJ2-7 and V is TRBV5-4; unclear D gene. CDR1 SGHNT and CDR2 YYREEE come from the germline V gene (reference sequence). This CDR3 comprises 12 residues. V lost 0 bases and J 6 bases, leaving 7 bases between the germline ends. CDR3 loop: CASSLGGPEQYF. The CDR3 bases are TGTGCCAGCAGCTTGGGTGGGCCCGAGCAGTACTTC.

The chain is built from TRBV6-2 or TRBV6-3 and TRBJ2-3; 10 nucleotides line up with TRBD2. Germline loops: CDR1 MNHEY, CDR2 SVGEGT. CDR3 length equals 16 residues. With V trimmed by 5 bases and J by 2 bases, 7 bases remained unmatched. CDR3 loop: CASSHGLAVFTDTQYF. In DNA form, the CDR3 reads TGTGCCAGCAGTCACGGACTAGCGGTCTTCACAGATACGCAGTATTTT.

This chain connects TRBV10-3 to TRBJ1-1; D is unclear. The CDR3 runs 11 residues. Trimming took off 11 bases at V and 1 base at J, with 8 bases between the two ends. Germline CDR1 is ENHRY and CDR2 is SYGVKD. CDR3 bases: TGTGCCGCCGGTAAGAACACTGAAGCTTTCTTT. This translates into CAAGKNTEAFF.

This clone was detected once. This chain links TRBV5-6 with TRBJ1-2, with 9 bases lining up with TRBD1. The germline V gene has CDR1 SGHDT and CDR2 YYEEEE. This CDR3 spans 15 amino acids. The V gene end was trimmed by 0 bases and the J gene end by 2 bases; junction bases not matched to a gene: 2. The CDR3 coding sequence is TGTGCCAGCAGCTTGGAGGGGACAGGGAACTATGGCTACACCTTC. This codes for CASSLEGTGNYGYTF.

The rearrangement uses TRBV19 and TRBJ2-7; TRBD1 agrees at 7 bases. The ends lost 10 bases at V and 4 bases at J; junction bases unmatched: 10. Germline V CDR1 and CDR2: LNHDA, SQIVND (reference sequence). The CDR3 sequence is 13 residues long. For the CDR3, the DNA is TGTGCCACCCAGCGGACAGGTTATTACGAGCAGTACTTC. Its translation is CATQRTGYYEQYF.

The chain is built from TRBV6-2 or TRBV6-3 and TRBJ1-2; 12 bases are shared with TRBD1. Germline V gene lookup returns CDR1 MNHEY and CDR2 SVGEGT. The J segment lost 7 bases and the V segment lost 5 bases, leaving 11 bases of the junction unmatched. The CDR3 has 16 residues. In DNA form, the CDR3 reads TGTGCCAGCAGTGGACGTCCGGGACAGGGGGCCAGTGGCTACACCTTC. Translation: CASSGRPGQGASGYTF.